Listed here is a single TCR beta chain. These data belong to a study of blood T cell repertoires in COVID-19. There are 18 residues in the CDR3. Germline loops: CDR1 SQVTM, CDR2 ANQGSEA. J lost 0 bases, V lost 2 bases, and 11 bases had no gene match. Profiled with immunoSEQ multiplex PCR; TCRdb holds only in-frame clones, not every one. Found here are about 85,000 clones, roughly 89% of them singletons; the top ten hold approximately 4%. The sequencing input was peripheral blood. The chain couples TRBV29-1 to TRBJ2-3; 10 bases line up with TRBD2. The origin of this receptor is a woman older than 75 with active or convalescent COVID-19. CDR3 nucleotides: TGCAGCGTTGAACAGGCCCGGACTAGCGGTTATAGCACAGATACGCAGTATTTT. Translation gives CSVEQARTSGYSTDTQYF.